This TCR beta chain was found in a study of blood T cell repertoires in COVID-19. Study background: Sample material is recorded as cDNA or gDNA derived from T cells, B-cell-depleted T cells, or PBMCs.

Original analysis: Scientists estimated how many nucleated cells there were by amplifying reference gene primers. Libraries were prepared by immunoSEQ multiplex PCR; TCRdb keeps only in-frame clonotypes and omits some of them. V and J calls and clone size follow that table, whereas D and trimming were derived from the DNA. Of 410,000 or so clones in the sample, 89% were seen once. Losses at the gene ends were 3 bases for V and 8 bases for J; bases not matched to a gene: 4. CDR1 is SGHVS, CDR2 FQNEAQ, per germline. This CDR3 region has 14 residues. Enrollment of patients from Seattle took place during active infection, with longitudinal follow-up.

The chain carries TRBV7-8 and TRBJ1-6, with TRBD1 matching 7 bases. The sequenced sample was peripheral blood. This TCR derives from a woman aged 40 to 55 with COVID-19, enrolled during active disease. The CDR3 here is CASSLQGVDSPLHF. CDR3 DNA sequence: TGTGCCAGCAGCTTGCAGGGGGTTGATTCACCCCTCCACTTT.